Following are 3 T cell receptor beta chains from one sample sequenced in a study of cytomegalovirus exposure and HLA in healthy donors. PCR amplification relied on 60 Vbeta primers (plus 13 Jbeta primers). Method: immunoSEQ multiplex PCR; TCRdb's copy keeps in-frame clones and lacks some. The data hold 150,000 or so clones, with approximately 80% observed a single time. Material for sequencing was PBMCs. Receptors were obtained from a man aged 30 to 39 in good health and CMV-seropositive.

This clone was found a few times. V and J are TRBV5-1 and TRBJ2-5; 9 bases fit TRBD2. The CDR3 consists of 16 residues. V gave up 2 bases and J gave up 5 bases; unmatched junction bases: 10. Germline V gene data show CDR1 as SGHRS and CDR2 as YFSETQ. CDR3 protein: CASSFLLAGAGETQYF. CDR3 nucleotide sequence: TGCGCCAGCAGCTTTCTCTTAGCGGGAGCAGGGGAGACCCAGTACTTC. The entire variable domain, with the rest obtained from reference TRBV5-1 and TRBJ2-5, is as follows: KAGVTQTPRYLIKTRGQQVTLSCSPISGHRSVSWYQQTPGQGLQFLFEYFSETQRNKGNFPGRFSGRQFSNSRSEMNVSTLELGDSALYLCASSFLLAGAGETQYFGPGTRLLVL.

The chain couples TRBV28 to TRBJ2-7; 8 bases align to TRBD2. Per germline, CDR1 MDHEN and CDR2 SYDVKM. The V gene end was trimmed by 4 bases and the J gene end by 0 bases; junction bases not matched to a gene: 5. The CDR3 has 15 amino acids. CDR3 sequence reads: CASSYAGGPSYEQYF. CDR3 DNA: TGTGCCAGCAGTTATGCGGGAGGACCCTCCTACGAGCAGTACTTC.

The chain employs TRBV28 and TRBJ2-7, with 15 bases fitting TRBD2. V lost 6 bases and J lost 4; bases outside the gene matches: 16. The length of the CDR3 is 19 residues. Germline V CDR1 and CDR2: MDHEN, SYDVKM. The CDR3 DNA reads as TGTGCCAGCAGAACTCAAGAGGGACTAGCGGGGGGCGGGTTGTACGAGCAGTACTTC. This sequence encodes CASRTQEGLAGGGLYEQYF.